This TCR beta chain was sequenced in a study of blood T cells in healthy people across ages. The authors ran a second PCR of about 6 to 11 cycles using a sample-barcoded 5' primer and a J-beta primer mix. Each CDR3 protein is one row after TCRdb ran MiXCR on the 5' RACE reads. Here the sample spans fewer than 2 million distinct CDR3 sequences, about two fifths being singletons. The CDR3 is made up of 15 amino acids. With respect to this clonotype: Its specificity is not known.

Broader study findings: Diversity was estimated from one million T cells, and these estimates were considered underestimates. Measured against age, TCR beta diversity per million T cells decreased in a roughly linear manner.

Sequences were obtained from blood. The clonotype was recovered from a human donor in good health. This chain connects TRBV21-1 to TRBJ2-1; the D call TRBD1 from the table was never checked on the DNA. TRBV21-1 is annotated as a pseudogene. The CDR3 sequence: CASGKNLDRGNEQFF. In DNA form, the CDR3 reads TGTGCCAGCGGCAAGAATCTGGACAGGGGTAATGAGCAGTTCTTC.